Detailed here is one T cell receptor (beta chain). Original analysis: Reference gene primer amplification in the assay estimated nucleated cell counts. TCRdb keeps only in-frame clones here, not all; method: immunoSEQ multiplex PCR. The V and J calls and the clone size are those of that table, but D and trimming were determined from the DNA. The top ten clones hold under 5% of a sample with roughly 310,000 clones, 88% of them seen once. These data come from a study of blood T cell repertoires in COVID-19. Study-level background: Samples of COVID-19 (acute and convalescent) were obtained from the United States, Italy and Spain. Sources were T cells, B-cell-depleted T cells, or PBMCs; the material itself was cDNA or gDNA.

The CDR3 sequence is 17 residues long. The germline V gene has CDR1 SEHNR and CDR2 FQNEAQ (reference sequence). V shed 1 base, J shed 6 bases, and the junction held 12 bases outside the gene matches. Input material: peripheral blood. This chain joins TRBV7-9 and TRBJ2-1, with 7 bases fitting TRBD1. The receptor comes from a woman aged 50 to 60 with active or convalescent COVID-19. This CDR3 is CASSLGLLDRRANEQFF. As DNA, the CDR3 is TGTGCCAGCAGCTTAGGTCTTTTGGACAGGCGTGCCAATGAGCAGTTCTTC.